A selection of T cell receptor beta chains follows, all from one sample in a study of blood T cell repertoires in COVID-19. This table comes from immunoSEQ multiplex PCR, and its TCRdb copy is limited to in-frame clones, with some not included. In the table there are just under 30,000 clones, around 89% of which are singletons. Sample: peripheral blood. These TCRs come from an elderly man with acute or convalescent COVID-19. Each CDR3 is given with its conserved first and last residue. A D gene is named only where the DNA matches it firmly. Not all rows give a size; the values are once, few, many and, for expanded clones, a class.

D gene: NA
V gene: TRBV29-1
J gene: TRBJ1-1
clone size: NA
CDR3 protein: CSVVGGNTEAFF
CDR3 DNA: TGCAGCGTTGTAGGAGGTAACACTGAAGCTTTCTTT

D gene: NA
V gene: TRBV4-2
J gene: TRBJ2-5
clone size: NA
CDR3 protein: CASSQDRSTQYF
CDR3 DNA: TGTGCCAGCAGCCAAGATAGGAGCACCCAGTACTTC

D gene: NA
V gene: TRBV5-1
J gene: TRBJ2-5
clone size: NA
CDR3 protein: CASSRVGVLETQYF
CDR3 DNA: TGCGCCAGCAGCCGGGTAGGAGTGTTGGAGACCCAGTACTTC

D gene: NA
V gene: TRBV20-1
J gene: TRBJ2-2
clone size: NA
CDR3 protein: CSASPETGLSPGELFF
CDR3 DNA: TGCAGTGCTAGTCCCGAAACAGGACTATCCCCCGGGGAGCTGTTTTTT

D gene: NA
V gene: TRBV11-3
J gene: TRBJ2-2
clone size: NA
CDR3 protein: CASSQTTNTGELFF
CDR3 DNA: TGTGCCAGCAGCCAAACTACGAACACCGGGGAGCTGTTTTTT

D gene: NA
V gene: TRBV2
J gene: TRBJ2-1
clone size: once
CDR3 protein: CASSPTAHAGEQFF
CDR3 DNA: TGTGCCAGCAGCCCGACGGCCCACGCCGGGGAGCAGTTCTTC

D gene: NA
V gene: TRBV28
J gene: TRBJ2-3
clone size: few
CDR3 protein: CASSLGPKGRTDTQYF
CDR3 DNA: TGTGCCAGCAGTTTAGGGCCCAAGGGGCGCACAGATACGCAGTATTTT

D gene: TRBD1
V gene: TRBV19
J gene: TRBJ1-2
clone size: once
CDR3 protein: CASSTRDSYGYTF
CDR3 DNA: TGTGCCAGTAGTACCCGGGACAGCTATGGCTACACCTTC

D gene: NA
V gene: TRBV28
J gene: TRBJ2-7
clone size: NA
CDR3 protein: CASSQQGPGYEQYF
CDR3 DNA: TGTGCCAGCAGCCAGCAGGGGCCGGGGTACGAGCAGTACTTC

D gene: TRBD1
V gene: TRBV7-2
J gene: TRBJ1-4
clone size: NA
CDR3 protein: CASSLGQGFEKLFF
CDR3 DNA: TGTGCCAGCAGTTTGGGACAGGGGTTTGAAAAACTGTTTTTT

D gene: TRBD1
V gene: TRBV11-2
J gene: TRBJ1-1
clone size: NA
CDR3 protein: CASSTDRTDTEAFF
CDR3 DNA: TGTGCCAGCAGCACGGACAGGACGGACACTGAAGCTTTCTTT

D gene: NA
V gene: TRBV2
J gene: TRBJ1-3
clone size: NA
CDR3 protein: CASSVQGAGPSRNTIYF
CDR3 DNA: TGTGCCAGCAGTGTTCAAGGGGCAGGTCCTTCTCGAAACACCATATATTTT

D gene: TRBD2
V gene: TRBV28
J gene: TRBJ2-3
clone size: NA
CDR3 protein: CASSSGLAGRTDTQYF
CDR3 DNA: TGTGCCAGCAGTTCTGGACTAGCGGGCCGCACAGATACGCAGTATTTT

D gene: NA
V gene: TRBV15
J gene: TRBJ2-7
clone size: once
CDR3 protein: CATSRGRAGTSPNYEQYF
CDR3 DNA: TGTGCCACCAGCAGAGGAAGGGCAGGGACATCCCCGAATTACGAGCAGTACTTC

D gene: NA
V gene: TRBV2
J gene: TRBJ1-2
clone size: NA
CDR3 protein: CASSSGTPGHGYTF
CDR3 DNA: TGTGCCAGCAGTAGCGGGACTCCGGGCCATGGCTACACCTTC

D gene: NA
V gene: TRBV2
J gene: TRBJ1-5
clone size: NA
CDR3 protein: CASSPNRNSNQPQHF
CDR3 DNA: TGTGCCAGCAGTCCCAACAGGAATAGCAATCAGCCCCAGCATTTT

D gene: NA
V gene: TRBV5-5
J gene: TRBJ2-4
clone size: once
CDR3 protein: CASSLAVGHALQYF
CDR3 DNA: TGTGCCAGCAGCTTGGCCGTGGGACACGCACTTCAGTACTTC

D gene: TRBD2
V gene: TRBV29-1
J gene: TRBJ2-3
clone size: NA
CDR3 protein: CSVARTAGGEQYF
CDR3 DNA: TGCAGCGTTGCACGGACGGCCGGGGGGGAGCAGTATTTT